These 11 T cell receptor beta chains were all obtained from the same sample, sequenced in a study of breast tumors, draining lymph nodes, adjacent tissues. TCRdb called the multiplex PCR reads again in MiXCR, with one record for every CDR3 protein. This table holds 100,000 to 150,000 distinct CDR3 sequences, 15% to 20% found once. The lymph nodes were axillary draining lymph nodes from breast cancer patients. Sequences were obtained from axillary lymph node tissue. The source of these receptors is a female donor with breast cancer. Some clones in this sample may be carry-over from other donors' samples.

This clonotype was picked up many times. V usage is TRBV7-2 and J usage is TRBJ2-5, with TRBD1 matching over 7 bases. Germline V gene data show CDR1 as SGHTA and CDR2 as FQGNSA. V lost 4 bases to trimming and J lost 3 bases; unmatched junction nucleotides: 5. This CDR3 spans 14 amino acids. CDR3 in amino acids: CASSSGQQEETQYF. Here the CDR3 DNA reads TGTGCCAGCAGCTCGGGACAGCAAGAAGAGACCCAGTACTTC.

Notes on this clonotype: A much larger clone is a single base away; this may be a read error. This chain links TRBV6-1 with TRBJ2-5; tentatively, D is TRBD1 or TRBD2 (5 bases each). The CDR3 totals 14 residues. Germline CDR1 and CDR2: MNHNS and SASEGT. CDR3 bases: TGTGCCAGCAGTGAACAGGGAGTGGGCGAGACCCAGTGCTTC. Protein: CASSEQGVGETQCF.

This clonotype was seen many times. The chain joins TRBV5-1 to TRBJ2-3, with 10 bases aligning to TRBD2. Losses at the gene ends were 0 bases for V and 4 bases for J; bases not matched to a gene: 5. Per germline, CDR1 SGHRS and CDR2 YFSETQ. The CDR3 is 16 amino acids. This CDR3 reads CASSLAFLAGADTQYF. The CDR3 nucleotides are TGCGCCAGCAGCTTGGCCTTCCTAGCGGGGGCAGATACGCAGTATTTT.

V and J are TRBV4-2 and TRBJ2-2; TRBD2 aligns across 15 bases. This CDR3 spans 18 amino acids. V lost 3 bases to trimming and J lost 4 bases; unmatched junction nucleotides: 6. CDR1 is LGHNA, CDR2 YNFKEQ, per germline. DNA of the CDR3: TGTGCCAGCAGCCACGGACTAGCGGGGGGGCGGTTCACCGGGGAGCTGTTTTTT. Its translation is CASSHGLAGGRFTGELFF.

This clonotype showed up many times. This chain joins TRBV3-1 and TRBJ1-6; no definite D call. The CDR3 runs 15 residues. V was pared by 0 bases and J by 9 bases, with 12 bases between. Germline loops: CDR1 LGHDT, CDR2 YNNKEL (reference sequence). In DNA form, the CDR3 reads TGTGCCAGCAGCCAAGATTCCGGATTGGGTTCACCCCTCCACTTT. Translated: CASSQDSGLGSPLHF.

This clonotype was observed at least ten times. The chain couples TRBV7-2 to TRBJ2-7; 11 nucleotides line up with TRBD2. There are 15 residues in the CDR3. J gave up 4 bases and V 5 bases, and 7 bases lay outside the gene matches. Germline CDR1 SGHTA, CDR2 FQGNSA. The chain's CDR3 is CASSTVAGGLYEQYF. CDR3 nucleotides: TGTGCCAGCAGCACCGTAGCGGGAGGGTTATACGAGCAGTACTTC. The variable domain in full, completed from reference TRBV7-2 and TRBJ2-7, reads GAGVSQSPSNKVTEKGKDVELRCDPISGHTALYWYRQSLGQGLEFLIYFQGNSAPDKSGLPSDRFSAERTGGSVSTLTIQRTQQEDSAVYLCASSTVAGGLYEQYFGPGTRLTVT.

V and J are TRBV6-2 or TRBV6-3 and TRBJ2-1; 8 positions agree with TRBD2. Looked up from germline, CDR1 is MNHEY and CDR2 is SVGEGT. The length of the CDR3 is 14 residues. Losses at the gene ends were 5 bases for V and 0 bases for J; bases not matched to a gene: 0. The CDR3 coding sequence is TGTGCCAGCAGTAGCGGGGGCTCCTACAATGAGCAGTTCTTC. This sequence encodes CASSSGGSYNEQFF.

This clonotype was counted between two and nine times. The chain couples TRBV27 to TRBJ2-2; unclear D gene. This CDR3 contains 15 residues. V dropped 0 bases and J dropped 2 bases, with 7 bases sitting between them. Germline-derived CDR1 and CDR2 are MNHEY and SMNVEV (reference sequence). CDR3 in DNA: TGTGCCAGCAGTTTATCGGCACTCAACACCGGGGAGCTGTTTTTT. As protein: CASSLSALNTGELFF.

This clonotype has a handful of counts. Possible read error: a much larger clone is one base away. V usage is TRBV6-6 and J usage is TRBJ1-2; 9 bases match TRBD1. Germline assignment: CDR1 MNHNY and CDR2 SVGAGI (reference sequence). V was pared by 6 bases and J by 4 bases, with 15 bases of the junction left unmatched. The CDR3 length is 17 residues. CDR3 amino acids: CASRVEQGARFGYGYTF. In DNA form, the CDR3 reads TGTGCCAGCAGGGTGGAACAGGGGGCGCGTTTCGGCTATGGCTACACCTTC.

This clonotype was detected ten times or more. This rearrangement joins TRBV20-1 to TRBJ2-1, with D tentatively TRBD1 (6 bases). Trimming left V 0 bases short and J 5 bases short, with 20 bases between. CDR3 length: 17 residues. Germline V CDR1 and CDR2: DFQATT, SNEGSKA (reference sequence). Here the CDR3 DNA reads TGCAGTGCTAGAGATCCCCGGCGGACAGAAAAAGACAATGAGCAGTTCTTC. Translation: CSARDPRRTEKDNEQFF.

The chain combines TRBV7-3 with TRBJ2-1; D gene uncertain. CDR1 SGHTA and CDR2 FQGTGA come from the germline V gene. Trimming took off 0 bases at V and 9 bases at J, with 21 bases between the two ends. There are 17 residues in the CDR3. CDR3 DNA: TGTGCCAGCAGCTTAACCGCAGGCAGGTTCGCTCACAGTGAGCAGTTCTTC. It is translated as CASSLTAGRFAHSEQFF.